Each of the 5 T cell receptor beta chains below was sequenced from the same sample in a study of blood T cell repertoires in COVID-19. Repertoires were generated with immunoSEQ multiplex PCR, while TCRdb's copy carries only in-frame clones and drops some. Of about 80,000 clones in the sample, around 76% were seen once. The specimen sequenced was peripheral blood. These receptors were obtained from a man between 70 and 80 years old with active or convalescent COVID-19.

In this sample, this clone turned up once. The gene calls are TRBV6-1 and TRBJ1-1; D is ambiguous. This CDR3 comprises 15 residues. V gave up 2 bases and J gave up 2 bases, with 12 bases separating them. Germline V lookup: CDR1 MNHNS, CDR2 SASEGT. The CDR3 nucleotides read TGTGCCAGCAGTGAAATTACCGCGGGTAACACTGAAGCTTTCTTT. This encodes CASSEITAGNTEAFF.

The chain joins TRBV3-1 (or the pseudogene TRBV3-2) to TRBJ1-5; possible D gene TRBD1, 5 bases. The CDR3 runs to 15 residues. The V and J ends lost 8 bases and 4 bases respectively, with 18 bases between them. CDR1 and CDR2 from the germline V gene are LGHDT and YNNKEL (reference sequence). The CDR3 coding sequence is TGTGCCAGCTCCCGGGGGGGAGTTGGGAATCAGCCCCAGCATTTT. Encoded protein: CASSRGGVGNQPQHF.

The genes are TRBV7-6 and TRBJ1-5; unclear D gene. This CDR3 has 11 amino acids. The germline V and J ends were trimmed by 10 bases and 6 bases, with 10 bases remaining between them. Looked up from germline, CDR1 is SGHVS and CDR2 is FNYEAQ. The DNA of the CDR3 is TGTGCCACCCCAGCAGGTCAGCCCCAGCATTTT. Translated, it gives CATPAGQPQHF.

The chain links TRBV19 to TRBJ1-2, with D perhaps matching TRBD1 (5 bases). CDR3 length: 12 residues. V gave up 2 bases and J gave up 5 bases, with 6 bases separating them. CDR1 and CDR2 from the germline V gene are LNHDA and SQIVND (reference sequence). The CDR3 DNA follows: TGTGCCAGTAGTATATCAGGGTATGGCTACACCTTC. It is translated as CASSISGYGYTF. The complete variable domain, with remaining parts taken from reference TRBV19 and TRBJ1-2, reads DGGITQSPKYLFRKEGQNVTLSCEQNLNHDAMYWYRQDPGQGLRLIYYSQIVNDFQKGDIAEGYSVSREKKESFPLTVTSAQKNPTAFYLCASSISGYGYTFGSGTRLTVV.

The chain links TRBV30 to TRBJ1-4; the match to TRBD1 covers 9 bases. CDR3 length equals 15 residues. CDR1 is GTSNPN, CDR2 SVGIG, per germline (reference sequence). V was clipped by 0 bases and J by 5 bases; unmatched bases: 4. The CDR3 DNA reads TGTGCCTGGAGTGTACTGGGACAGGGAAATGAAAAACTGTTTTTT. It yields the protein CAWSVLGQGNEKLFF. Combining the CDR3 with reference TRBV30 and TRBJ1-4 gives the whole variable domain SQTIHQWPATLVQPVGSPLSLECTVEGTSNPNLYWYRQAAGRGLQLLFYSVGIGQISSEVPQNLSASRPQDRQFILSSKKLLLSDSGFYLCAWSVLGQGNEKLFFGSGTQLSVL.